This T cell receptor beta chain was sequenced for a study of Ad26.COV2.S vaccination and SARS-CoV-2 variants. Across the study: The vaccine Ad26.COV2.S was put into the muscle once, or twice with 56 days between. Study observations and caveats: Relative to placebo recipients, vaccine recipients exhibited elevated spike-specific TCR breadth. Vaccine and placebo recipients had comparable breadth of non-spike TCRs.

The repertoire was sequenced with immunoSEQ multiplex PCR; TCRdb's copy has only in-frame clones and lacks some. The table records 380,000 or so clones, roughly 85% of them present only once. In its sample, this clone was seen once. Its antigen remains unidentified. The CDR3 has 14 amino acids. V lost 3 bases, J lost 0 bases, and 6 bases lay in between. CDR1 is WSHSY and CDR2 is SAAADI in the germline V gene. Stated treatment: about 20 received Ad26.COV2.S at low or high dose, single or two shots; five or six received placebo; per-sample allocation not given. Sampling was done on day 63 after the first vaccine or placebo injection.

Specimen: peripheral blood, collected in a trial of Ad26.COV2.S vaccine versus placebo. The sequence derives from a person aged 18-60 years who received the Ad26.COV2.S COVID-19 vaccine or a placebo. V is TRBV10-2 and J is TRBJ1-3; D call uncertain. CDR3 region: CASSDWSSGNTIYF. The CDR3 DNA reads as TGCGCCAGCAGTGATTGGAGCTCTGGAAACACCATATATTTT.